This T cell receptor (beta chain) was profiled in a study of T-cell memory formation after mild COVID-19. From the 5' RACE reads, TCRdb called clonotypes with MiXCR, one entry per CDR3 protein. The table records 140,000 to 150,000 distinct CDR3 sequences, about 19% of them present only once. CDR1 is SGHRS and CDR2 is YFSETQ in the germline V gene. Between the trimmed V and J ends, which lost 0 bases and 12 bases, there was a span of 13 bases. This CDR3 has 13 residues. In regard to this clonotype: Its antigen is still unknown.

Study-wide results and limits: From day 15 to 85, contracting clones were balanced between CD4 and CD8, whereas later expanders leaned toward CD4+. Some clones that responded turned up in pre-infection memory, which suggests that cross-reactive memory joined in.

Source material: PBMCs or a T cell subset sorted from them (not recorded which). This chain links TRBV5-1 with TRBJ2-1; possible D gene TRBD2, 5 bases. The TCR was taken from an adult woman who had mild COVID-19 (a few samples of this study predate the infection). Cell type and time point are not known. CDR3 nucleotide sequence: TGCGCCAGCAGCTTGGGAGCGGCCTCGGGGCAGTTCTTC. It encodes CASSLGAASGQFF.